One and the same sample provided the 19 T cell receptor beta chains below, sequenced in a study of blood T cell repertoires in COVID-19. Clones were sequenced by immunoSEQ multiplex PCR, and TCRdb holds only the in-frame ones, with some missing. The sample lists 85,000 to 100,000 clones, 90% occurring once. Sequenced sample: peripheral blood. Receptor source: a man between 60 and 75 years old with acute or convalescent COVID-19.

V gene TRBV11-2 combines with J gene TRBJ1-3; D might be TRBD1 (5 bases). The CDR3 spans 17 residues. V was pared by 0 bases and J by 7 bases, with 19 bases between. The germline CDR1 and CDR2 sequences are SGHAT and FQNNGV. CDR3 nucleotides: TGTGCCAGCAGCTTAGATTCCTCAGGCAGGGCCCGGAACACCATATATTTT. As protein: CASSLDSSGRARNTIYF. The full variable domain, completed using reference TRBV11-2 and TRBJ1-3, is EAGVAQSPRYKIIEKRQSVAFWCNPISGHATLYWYQQILGQGPKLLIQFQNNGVVDDSQLPKDRFSAERLKGVDSTLKIQPAKLEDSAVYLCASSLDSSGRARNTIYFGEGSWLTVV.

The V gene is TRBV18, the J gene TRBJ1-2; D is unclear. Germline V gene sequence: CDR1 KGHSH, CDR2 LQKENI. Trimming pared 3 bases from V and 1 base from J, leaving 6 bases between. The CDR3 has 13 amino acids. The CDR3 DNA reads TGTGCCAGCTCACCCACAGATAACTATGGCTACACCTTC. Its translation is CASSPTDNYGYTF.

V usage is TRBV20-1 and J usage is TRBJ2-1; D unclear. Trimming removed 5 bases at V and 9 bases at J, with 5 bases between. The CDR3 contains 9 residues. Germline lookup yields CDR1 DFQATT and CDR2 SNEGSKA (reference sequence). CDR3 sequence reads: CSASFEQFF. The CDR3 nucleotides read TGCAGTGCTTCTTTTGAGCAGTTCTTC.

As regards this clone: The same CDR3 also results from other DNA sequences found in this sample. The CDR3 reads CASSQAGVGYTF. CDR3 sequence (DNA): TGTGCCAGCAGCCAAGCGGGTGTTGGCTACACCTTC. The chain couples TRBV3-1 (or the pseudogene TRBV3-2) to TRBJ1-2; D is uncertain. V lost 1 base, J lost 7 bases, and 7 bases lay in between. Per the germline V gene, CDR1 is LGHDT and CDR2 is YNNKEL (reference sequence). There are 12 residues in the CDR3.

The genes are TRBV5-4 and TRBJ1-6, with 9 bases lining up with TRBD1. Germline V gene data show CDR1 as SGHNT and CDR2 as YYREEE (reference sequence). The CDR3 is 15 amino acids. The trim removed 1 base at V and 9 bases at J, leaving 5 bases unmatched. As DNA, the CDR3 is TGTGCCAGCAGCTTGTTTCGGACAGGGGCTTCACCCCTCCACTTT. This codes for CASSLFRTGASPLHF. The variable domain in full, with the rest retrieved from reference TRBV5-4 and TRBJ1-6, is ETGVTQSPTHLIKTRGQQVTLRCSSQSGHNTVSWYQQALGQGPQFIFQYYREEENGRGNFPPRFSGLQFPNYSSELNVNALELDDSALYLCASSLFRTGASPLHFGNGTRLTVT.

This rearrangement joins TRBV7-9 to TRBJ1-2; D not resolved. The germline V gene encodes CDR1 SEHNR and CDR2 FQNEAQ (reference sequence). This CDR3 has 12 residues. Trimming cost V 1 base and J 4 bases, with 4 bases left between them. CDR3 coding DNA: TGTGCCAGCAGCTTAGTCCTCTATGGCTACACCTTC. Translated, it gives CASSLVLYGYTF.

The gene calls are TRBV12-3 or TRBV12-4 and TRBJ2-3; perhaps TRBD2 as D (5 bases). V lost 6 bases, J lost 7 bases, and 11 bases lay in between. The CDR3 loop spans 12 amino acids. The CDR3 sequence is CASSPAANTQYF. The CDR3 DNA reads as TGTGCCAGCAGCCCAGCGGCGAATACGCAGTATTTT.

Here the CDR3 DNA reads TGTGCCAGCAGTTCTCAGGGGGCCTATGGCTACACCTTC. Its protein is CASSSQGAYGYTF. V usage is TRBV6-5 and J usage is TRBJ1-2; 8 bases match TRBD1. Losses at the gene ends were 4 bases for V and 4 bases for J; bases not matched to a gene: 2. Germline V gives CDR1 MNHEY, CDR2 SVGAGI. The CDR3 spans 13 residues.

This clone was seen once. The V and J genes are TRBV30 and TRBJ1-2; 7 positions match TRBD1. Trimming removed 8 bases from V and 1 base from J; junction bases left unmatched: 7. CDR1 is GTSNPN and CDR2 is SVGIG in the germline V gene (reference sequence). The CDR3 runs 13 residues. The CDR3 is CAQDRAYNYGYTF. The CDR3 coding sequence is TGTGCCCAAGACAGGGCCTATAACTATGGCTACACCTTC. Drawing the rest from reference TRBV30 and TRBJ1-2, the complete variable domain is SQTIHQWPATLVQPVGSPLSLECTVEGTSNPNLYWYRQAAGRGLQLLFYSVGIGQISSEVPQNLSASRPQDRQFILSSKKLLLSDSGFYLCAQDRAYNYGYTFGSGTRLTVV.

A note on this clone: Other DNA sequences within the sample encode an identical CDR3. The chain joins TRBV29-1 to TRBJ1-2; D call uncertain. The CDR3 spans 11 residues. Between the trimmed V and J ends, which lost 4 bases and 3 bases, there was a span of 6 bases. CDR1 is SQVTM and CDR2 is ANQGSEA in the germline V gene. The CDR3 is CSVGGDYGYTF. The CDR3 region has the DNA TGCAGCGTTGGCGGGGACTATGGCTACACCTTC.

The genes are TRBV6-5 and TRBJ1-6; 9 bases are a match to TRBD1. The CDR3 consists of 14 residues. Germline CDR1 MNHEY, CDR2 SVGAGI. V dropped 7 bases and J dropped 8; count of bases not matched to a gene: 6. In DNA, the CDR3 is TGTGCCAGCATGGGACAGGGAAGTCATTCACCCCTCCACTTT. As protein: CASMGQGSHSPLHF.

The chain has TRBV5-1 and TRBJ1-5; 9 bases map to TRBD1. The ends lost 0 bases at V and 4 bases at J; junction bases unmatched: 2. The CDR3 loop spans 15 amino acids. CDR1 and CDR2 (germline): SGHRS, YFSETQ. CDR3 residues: CASSLGGTGNQPQHF. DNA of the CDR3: TGCGCCAGCAGCTTGGGGGGGACAGGGAATCAGCCCCAGCATTTT.

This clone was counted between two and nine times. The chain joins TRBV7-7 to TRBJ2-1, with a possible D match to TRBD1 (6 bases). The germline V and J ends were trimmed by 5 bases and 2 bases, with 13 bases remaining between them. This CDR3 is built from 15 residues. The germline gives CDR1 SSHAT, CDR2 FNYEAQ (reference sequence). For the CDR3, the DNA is TGTGCCAGCAGCCCACAGGGCGGCACCTACAATGAGCAGTTCTTC. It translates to CASSPQGGTYNEQFF.

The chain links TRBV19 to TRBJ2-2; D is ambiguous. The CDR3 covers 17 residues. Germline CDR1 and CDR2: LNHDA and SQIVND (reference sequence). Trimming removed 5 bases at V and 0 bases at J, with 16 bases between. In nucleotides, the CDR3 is TGTGCCAGTAGTTTGGTTGGCCGCCCAACGAACACCGGGGAGCTGTTTTTT. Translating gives CASSLVGRPTNTGELFF.

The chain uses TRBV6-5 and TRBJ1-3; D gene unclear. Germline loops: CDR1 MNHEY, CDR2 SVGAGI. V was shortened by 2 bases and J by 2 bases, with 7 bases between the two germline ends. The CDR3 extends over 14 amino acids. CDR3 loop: CASSYSRTGNTIYF. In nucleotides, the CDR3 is TGTGCCAGCAGTTACAGTAGAACTGGAAACACCATATATTTT.

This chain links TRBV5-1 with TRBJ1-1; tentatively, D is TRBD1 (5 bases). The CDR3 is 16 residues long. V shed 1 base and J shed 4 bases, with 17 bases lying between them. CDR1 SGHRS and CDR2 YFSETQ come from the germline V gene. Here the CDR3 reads CASSLSAARVGTEAFF. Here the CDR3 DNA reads TGCGCCAGCAGCTTGAGCGCCGCCAGGGTGGGCACTGAAGCTTTCTTT.

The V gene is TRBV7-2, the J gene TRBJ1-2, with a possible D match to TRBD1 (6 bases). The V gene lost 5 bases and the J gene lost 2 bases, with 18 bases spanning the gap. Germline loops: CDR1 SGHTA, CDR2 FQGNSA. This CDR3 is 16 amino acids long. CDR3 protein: CASSPQGNRANYGYTF. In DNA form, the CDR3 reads TGTGCCAGCAGCCCCCAGGGGAACAGGGCCAACTATGGCTACACCTTC.

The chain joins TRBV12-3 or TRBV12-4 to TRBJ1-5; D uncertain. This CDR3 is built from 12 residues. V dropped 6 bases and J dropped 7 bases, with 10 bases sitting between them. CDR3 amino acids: CASRPPGQPQHF. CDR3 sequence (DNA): TGTGCCAGCAGGCCACCGGGGCAGCCCCAGCATTTT.

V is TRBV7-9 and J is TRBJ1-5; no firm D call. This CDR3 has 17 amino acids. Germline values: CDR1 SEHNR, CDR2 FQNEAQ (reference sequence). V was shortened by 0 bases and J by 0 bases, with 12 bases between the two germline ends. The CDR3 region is CASSLAVGSYSNQPQHF. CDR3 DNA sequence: TGTGCCAGCAGCTTAGCGGTGGGCAGTTATAGCAATCAGCCCCAGCATTTT.